The 22 T cell receptor beta chains below all came from one sample that was sequenced in a study of blood T cell repertoires in COVID-19 (dated by TCRdb to about 2020). The library came from the immunoSEQ multiplex PCR assay. What TCRdb holds here is the immuneACCESS table cut down to in-frame rearrangements. Part of the clones is not present; checked against another copy, under half of the missing clones reflect an unresolved V gene, and the others are unexplained. For this sample there are 58,000 or so clones; less than 90% appear just once. The ten largest clones represent approximately 8.4% of the sample. Sequencing was done on a sample of peripheral blood. All receptors derive from a woman in her 70s with active COVID-19.

The chain carries TRBV28 and TRBJ1-1; TRBD1 might be the D (6 bases). V gave up 7 bases and J gave up 5 bases, with 11 bases separating them. Germline V gene lookup returns CDR1 MDHEN and CDR2 SYDVKM. The CDR3 has 12 residues. DNA of the CDR3: TGTGCCAGCATCCTAAGGGGGACTGAAGCTTTCTTT. Translated: CASILRGTEAFF.

The chain employs TRBV19 and TRBJ1-3; 10 positions match TRBD1. The CDR3 sequence is 13 residues long. In germline, CDR1 is LNHDA, CDR2 SQIVND (reference sequence). Germline trimming cut 6 bases from V and 9 bases from J; bases unmatched to any gene: 5. This CDR3 is CASRTGGETTIYF. The CDR3 DNA is TGTGCCAGTAGGACAGGGGGCGAAACCACCATATATTTT.

The chain recombines TRBV15 with TRBJ2-7, with 9 bases fitting TRBD2. The length of the CDR3 is 15 residues. Germline trimming cut 4 bases from V and 7 bases from J; bases unmatched to any gene: 11. From germline, CDR1 is LNHNV and CDR2 YYDKDF (reference sequence). CDR3 nucleotide sequence: TGTGCCACCAGCATGCGACTAGCGGCCGTAGGTGAGCAGTACTTC. Translating it yields CATSMRLAAVGEQYF.

The chain couples TRBV30 to TRBJ2-7; D is possibly TRBD1 (5 bases). This CDR3 contains 14 residues. In germline, CDR1 is GTSNPN, CDR2 SVGIG (reference sequence). Trimming took 4 bases from V and 4 from J, leaving 17 bases between them. This chain's CDR3 is CAWTDSSITYEQYF. DNA of the CDR3: TGTGCCTGGACCGACAGTTCAATTACTTACGAGCAGTACTTC.

The rearrangement joins TRBV2 to TRBJ2-7; weak D call: TRBD1 (5 bases). This CDR3 comprises 14 residues. V lost 4 bases, J lost 6 bases, and 16 bases lay in between. Germline V CDR1 and CDR2: SNHLY, FYNNEI. CDR3 residues: CASSVGDRPSEQYF. Here the CDR3 DNA reads TGTGCCAGCAGTGTAGGAGACAGACCTTCCGAGCAGTACTTC.

This chain links TRBV29-1 with TRBJ2-2; tentatively, D is TRBD1 (5 bases). V lost 6 bases to trimming and J lost 1 base, with 12 bases between them. This CDR3 has 14 residues. Germline V gives CDR1 SQVTM, CDR2 ANQGSEA. In DNA form, the CDR3 reads TGCAGCGTCCAGGGCAGCTTGAACACCGGGGAGCTGTTTTTT. It specifies CSVQGSLNTGELFF.

This clone appeared a single time. The rearrangement uses TRBV9 and TRBJ2-7; TRBD2 matches at 7 bases. The V gene's germline CDR1 is SGDLS and CDR2 YYNGEE. Trimming removed 4 bases from V and 4 bases from J; junction bases left unmatched: 5. The CDR3 runs 13 residues. CDR3 in amino acids: CASSPGLWYEQYF. CDR3 nucleotide sequence: TGTGCCAGCAGCCCGGGACTATGGTACGAGCAGTACTTC. Together with reference TRBV9 and TRBJ2-7, the CDR3 gives the full variable domain: DSGVTQTPKHLITATGQRVTLRCSPRSGDLSVYWYQQSLDQGLQFLIQYYNGEERAKGNILERFSAQQFPDLHSELNLSSLELGDSALYFCASSPGLWYEQYFGPGTRLTVT.

The chain combines TRBV9 with TRBJ2-5; 7 positions match TRBD1. CDR1 and CDR2 (germline): SGDLS, YYNGEE. This CDR3 has 14 amino acids. Trimming cost V 0 bases and J 3 bases; bases outside gene matches: 2. CDR3 amino acids: CASSVGGQEETQYF. CDR3 DNA sequence: TGTGCCAGCAGCGTAGGAGGACAGGAAGAGACCCAGTACTTC. The variable domain in full, with the rest retrieved from reference TRBV9 and TRBJ2-5, is DSGVTQTPKHLITATGQRVTLRCSPRSGDLSVYWYQQSLDQGLQFLIQYYNGEERAKGNILERFSAQQFPDLHSELNLSSLELGDSALYFCASSVGGQEETQYFGPGTRLLVL.

The chain is built from TRBV19 and TRBJ2-2; 11 nucleotides line up with TRBD2. The CDR3 is 16 residues long. Germline V CDR1 and CDR2: LNHDA, SQIVND (reference sequence). V dropped 3 bases and J dropped 1; count of bases not matched to a gene: 1. CDR3 residues: CASSMGLAENTGELFF. The DNA for the CDR3 is TGTGCCAGTAGTATGGGACTAGCGGAGAACACCGGGGAGCTGTTTTTT.

This chain connects TRBV30 to TRBJ1-1; D remains ambiguous. This CDR3 spans 11 amino acids. V lost 5 bases and J lost 7, with 11 bases in between. In germline, CDR1 is GTSNPN, CDR2 SVGIG (reference sequence). The DNA for the CDR3 is TGTGCCTGGGGGTCTCGGGGTGAAGCTTTCTTT. Translating gives CAWGSRGEAFF.

This clone was seen only once. V is TRBV10-1 and J is TRBJ2-2; D not resolved. This CDR3 has 14 residues. Germline V gene data show CDR1 as WNHNN and CDR2 as SYGVQD (reference sequence). V lost 7 bases and J lost 0, with 9 bases in between. This CDR3 reads CASNAIANTGELFF. CDR3 in DNA: TGCGCCAGCAACGCGATCGCGAACACCGGGGAGCTGTTTTTT.

The chain links TRBV6-5 to TRBJ2-1; 8 nucleotides line up with TRBD1. The germline V gene has CDR1 MNHEY and CDR2 SVGAGI. J was trimmed by 6 bases and V by 2 bases; bases with no gene match: 0. The CDR3 consists of 13 residues. Here the CDR3 reads CASSYDRGNEQFF. The CDR3 DNA sequence: TGTGCCAGCAGTTACGACAGGGGCAATGAGCAGTTCTTC.

The chain uses TRBV3-1 (or the pseudogene TRBV3-2) and TRBJ2-5; D is unclear. CDR1 and CDR2 from the germline V gene are LGHDT and YNNKEL (reference sequence). This CDR3 contains 11 residues. With 6 bases removed from V and 5 bases from J, the gap between germline ends came to 7 bases. For the CDR3, the DNA is TGTGCCAGCAGGTCCGGGGAGACCCAGTACTTC. Amino acid sequence: CASRSGETQYF.

The V and J genes are TRBV6-4 and TRBJ1-5; no clear D. This CDR3 spans 15 amino acids. V lost 0 bases, J lost 0 bases, and 6 bases lay in between. Germline CDR1 and CDR2: MRHNA and SNTAGT. The CDR3 coding sequence is TGTGCCAGCAGTGACTCGAGAGTTAGCAATCAGCCCCAGCATTTT. It translates to CASSDSRVSNQPQHF.

The J gene is TRBJ1-1, the V gene TRBV29-1, with D tentatively TRBD1 (6 bases). Trimming left V 7 bases short and J 0 bases short, with 24 bases between. This CDR3 spans 17 amino acids. Looked up from germline, CDR1 is SQVTM and CDR2 is ANQGSEA. This CDR3 is CSAPKQGGRVMNTEAFF. The CDR3 DNA sequence: TGCAGCGCCCCCAAGCAAGGGGGACGGGTCATGAACACTGAAGCTTTCTTT.

The genes are TRBV27 and TRBJ2-1; D is ambiguous. CDR1 is MNHEY, CDR2 SMNVEV, per germline (reference sequence). The CDR3 runs to 13 residues. The V end was cut by 3 bases, the J end by 3 bases, with 6 bases between. Here the CDR3 DNA reads TGTGCCAGCAGTTTTGGAGTCTACAATGAGCAGTTCTTC. It is translated as CASSFGVYNEQFF.

This clone was counted once. The chain recombines TRBV7-8 with TRBJ2-2; D is uncertain. The CDR3 runs 13 residues. The V end was cut by 3 bases, the J end by 5 bases, with 7 bases between. Looked up from germline, CDR1 is SGHVS and CDR2 is FQNEAQ. The CDR3 here is CASSFFSTGELFF. For the CDR3, the DNA is TGTGCCAGCAGCTTTTTCAGTACCGGGGAGCTGTTTTTT.

The rearrangement links TRBV6-5 to TRBJ1-1, with a weak D call TRBD1 (5 bases). The V end lost 0 bases, the J end lost 4 bases, and 15 bases lay between the germline ends. CDR3 size: 16 residues. Germline V gives CDR1 MNHEY, CDR2 SVGAGI. CDR3 sequence: CASSYSADSSGTEAFF. The CDR3 DNA reads TGTGCCAGCAGTTACTCCGCAGACAGTTCGGGCACTGAAGCTTTCTTT.

This chain links TRBV28 with TRBJ1-2; tentatively, D is TRBD1 (5 bases). The germline CDR1 and CDR2 sequences are MDHEN and SYDVKM. Trimming shortened V by 5 bases and J by 0 bases, and 19 bases separated the two germline ends. The CDR3 runs 17 residues. The CDR3 nucleotides read TGTGCCAGCAGTCCAGGGCCCCGACAAAATCCTAACTATGGCTACACCTTC. Its protein is CASSPGPRQNPNYGYTF.

The DNA for the CDR3 is TGTGCCAGCAGCCAAACGACATACAGGGATAATGAGCAGTTCTTC. It translates to CASSQTTYRDNEQFF. The V and J genes are TRBV4-2 and TRBJ2-1, with D maybe TRBD1 (6 bases). From germline, CDR1 is LGHNA and CDR2 YNFKEQ. Trimming took off 2 bases at V and 7 bases at J, with 15 bases between the two ends. The CDR3 loop spans 15 amino acids.

The chain is built from TRBV4-1 and TRBJ2-7; 9 bases fit TRBD2. The CDR3 sequence is 17 residues long. The V gene end was trimmed by 0 bases and the J gene end by 3 bases; junction bases not matched to a gene: 9. Per the germline V gene, CDR1 is MGHRA and CDR2 is YSYEKL. CDR3 bases: TGCGCCAGCAGCCAAGAAGATCGAGCGGGAGGACTCTACGAGCAGTACTTC. Its translation is CASSQEDRAGGLYEQYF.

The rearrangement joins TRBV7-3 to TRBJ2-2; a weak D match, TRBD2 (6 bases). Per the germline V gene, CDR1 is SGHTA and CDR2 is FQGTGA. Trimming left V 5 bases short and J 5 bases short, with 12 bases between. The CDR3 is 14 residues long. The CDR3 DNA sequence: TGTGCCAGCAGCCGGGGGAGTAAGACCGGGGAGCTGTTTTTT. Translated, it gives CASSRGSKTGELFF.